These T cell receptor beta chains were read from a single sample in a study of T cells in Graves' hyperthyroidism and ophthalmopathy. TCRdb called the multiplex PCR reads again in MiXCR, with one record for every CDR3 protein. The table shows some 720,000 distinct CDR3 sequences, with less than 20% occurring only once. The sample was blood. The receptors derive from a man aged 18 to 35 with Graves' hyperthyroidism. Each CDR3 is given with its conserved first and last residue. Each record gives: V gene, J gene, D gene, clone size, CDR3 protein, CDR3 DNA. D genes are given only for firm matches. Not every row has a clone size; where given, it reads once, few, many or a size class.

v_gene: TRBV20-1
j_gene: TRBJ1-1
d_gene: NA
abundance: many
CDR3aa: CSATPRPGYTEAFF
CDR3nt: TGCAGTGCTACCCCCAGGCCCGGTTACACTGAAGCTTTCTTT

v_gene: TRBV28
j_gene: TRBJ1-2
d_gene: NA
abundance: many
CDR3aa: CASSLSTGYGYTF
CDR3nt: TGTGCCAGCAGTTTATCGACAGGCTATGGCTACACCTTC

v_gene: TRBV7-3
j_gene: TRBJ2-1
d_gene: TRBD2
abundance: NA
CDR3aa: CASSLRLAVYNEQFF
CDR3nt: TGTGCCAGCAGCTTAAGGCTAGCGGTCTACAATGAGCAGTTCTTC

v_gene: TRBV20-1
j_gene: TRBJ2-5
d_gene: TRBD2
abundance: few
CDR3aa: CSAGLAGVAETQYF
CDR3nt: TGCAGTGCTGGGCTAGCGGGAGTTGCAGAGACCCAGTACTTC

v_gene: TRBV4-1
j_gene: TRBJ2-3
d_gene: NA
abundance: NA
CDR3aa: CASSPEAGADADTQYF
CDR3nt: TGCGCCAGCAGCCCAGAGGCAGGGGCGGATGCAGATACGCAGTATTTT

v_gene: TRBV6-2/TRBV6-3
j_gene: TRBJ1-1
d_gene: TRBD1
abundance: many
CDR3aa: CATRQGVTTEAFF
CDR3nt: TGTGCCACCAGACAGGGTGTGACCACTGAAGCTTTCTTT

v_gene: TRBV6-1
j_gene: TRBJ1-1
d_gene: NA
abundance: NA
CDR3aa: CASSELLNAEAFF
CDR3nt: TGTGCCAGCAGTGAACTCCTGAACGCTGAAGCTTTCTTT

v_gene: TRBV27
j_gene: TRBJ2-1
d_gene: TRBD2
abundance: few
CDR3aa: CASSFLAGVLNEQFF
CDR3nt: TGTGCCAGCAGTTTTTTAGCGGGAGTCCTCAATGAGCAGTTCTTC

v_gene: TRBV28
j_gene: TRBJ2-1
d_gene: NA
abundance: many
CDR3aa: CASRATGSYNEQFF
CDR3nt: TGTGCCAGCCGAGCCACAGGGTCCTACAATGAGCAGTTCTTC

v_gene: TRBV4-2
j_gene: TRBJ2-1
d_gene: TRBD2
abundance: NA
CDR3aa: CASSPAEREGNEQFF
CDR3nt: TGTGCCAGCAGCCCCGCCGAGCGGGAAGGCAATGAGCAGTTCTTC

v_gene: TRBV10-3
j_gene: TRBJ2-3
d_gene: TRBD2
abundance: few
CDR3aa: CAISAGTRADTQYF
CDR3nt: TGTGCCATCAGTGCGGGGACTAGGGCAGATACGCAGTATTTT

v_gene: TRBV24-1
j_gene: TRBJ2-5
d_gene: NA
abundance: few
CDR3aa: CATSDPPGRGRETQYF
CDR3nt: TGTGCCACCAGTGACCCTCCGGGCAGGGGAAGGGAGACCCAGTACTTC

v_gene: TRBV5-4
j_gene: TRBJ2-1
d_gene: TRBD2
abundance: NA
CDR3aa: CASSPGTSDPYNEQFF
CDR3nt: TGTGCCAGCAGCCCCGGGACTAGCGACCCCTACAATGAGCAGTTCTTC

v_gene: TRBV28
j_gene: TRBJ2-6
d_gene: NA
abundance: many
CDR3aa: CATLDSFSGANVLTF
CDR3nt: TGTGCCACCCTGGACAGCTTCTCTGGGGCCAACGTCCTGACTTTC

v_gene: TRBV18
j_gene: TRBJ2-7
d_gene: NA
abundance: many
CDR3aa: CASSPSSYEQYF
CDR3nt: TGTGCCAGCAGCCCGAGCTCCTACGAGCAGTACTTC

v_gene: TRBV11-1
j_gene: TRBJ2-2
d_gene: NA
abundance: many
CDR3aa: CASSRTENPGELFF
CDR3nt: TGTGCCAGCAGCAGGACCGAAAACCCCGGGGAGCTGTTTTTT

v_gene: TRBV24-1
j_gene: TRBJ2-2
d_gene: TRBD2
abundance: few
CDR3aa: CATSDASGRAAGELFF
CDR3nt: TGTGCCACCAGTGATGCTAGCGGGAGAGCGGCCGGGGAGCTGTTTTTT

v_gene: TRBV6-2/TRBV6-3
j_gene: TRBJ2-2
d_gene: TRBD2
abundance: NA
CDR3aa: CASSPLGEEVAGVFGTGELFF
CDR3nt: TGTGCCAGCAGCCCACTGGGAGAGGAGGTAGCGGGAGTATTCGGAACCGGGGAGCTGTTTTTT

v_gene: TRBV12-5
j_gene: TRBJ1-3
d_gene: TRBD1
abundance: NA
CDR3aa: CASGETGLSGNTIYF
CDR3nt: TGTGCTAGTGGAGAGACAGGGCTCTCTGGAAACACCATATATTTT

v_gene: TRBV12-3/TRBV12-4
j_gene: TRBJ2-1
d_gene: NA
abundance: few
CDR3aa: CASTPELAYNEQFF
CDR3nt: TGTGCCAGCACCCCTGAGCTGGCCTACAATGAGCAGTTCTTC

v_gene: TRBV7-2
j_gene: TRBJ2-5
d_gene: NA
abundance: many
CDR3aa: CASSLSLGKETQYF
CDR3nt: TGTGCCAGCAGCTTATCGCTCGGTAAAGAGACCCAGTACTTC

v_gene: TRBV27
j_gene: TRBJ2-7
d_gene: TRBD2
abundance: NA
CDR3aa: CASRGVGKGTSGSYEQYF
CDR3nt: TGTGCCAGCAGGGGGGTTGGGAAAGGGACTAGCGGGAGCTACGAGCAGTACTTC

v_gene: TRBV10-3
j_gene: TRBJ1-1
d_gene: NA
abundance: many
CDR3aa: CAISEGPEAFF
CDR3nt: TGTGCCATCAGTGAGGGTCCTGAAGCTTTCTTT

v_gene: TRBV28
j_gene: TRBJ1-2
d_gene: TRBD1
abundance: few
CDR3aa: CASSATGVYGYTF
CDR3nt: TGTGCCAGCAGTGCTACAGGGGTCTATGGCTACACCTTC

v_gene: TRBV19
j_gene: TRBJ2-3
d_gene: TRBD2
abundance: many
CDR3aa: CASSWLAETDTQYF
CDR3nt: TGTGCCAGTAGCTGGCTAGCGGAAACAGATACGCAGTATTTT

v_gene: TRBV5-8
j_gene: TRBJ2-1
d_gene: TRBD2
abundance: NA
CDR3aa: CASSSGLVSNEQFF
CDR3nt: TGTGCCAGCAGCTCGGGACTAGTAAGCAATGAGCAGTTCTTC

v_gene: TRBV18
j_gene: TRBJ1-3
d_gene: TRBD1
abundance: few
CDR3aa: CASSPLSGTGGNTIYF
CDR3nt: TGTGCCAGCTCACCACTCTCCGGGACAGGGGGAAACACCATATATTTT

v_gene: TRBV18
j_gene: TRBJ2-4
d_gene: NA
abundance: NA
CDR3aa: CASSPFPVVTGFENIQYF
CDR3nt: TGTGCCAGCTCACCATTCCCTGTTGTGACGGGTTTTGAAAACATTCAGTACTTC

v_gene: TRBV10-3
j_gene: TRBJ1-6
d_gene: NA
abundance: many
CDR3aa: CAISEDRNSPLHF
CDR3nt: TGTGCCATCAGTGAAGACCGTAATTCACCCCTCCACTTT

v_gene: TRBV4-3
j_gene: TRBJ2-3
d_gene: NA
abundance: many
CDR3aa: CASSQGPDGTQYF
CDR3nt: TGCGCCAGCAGCCAGGGACCGGACGGTACGCAGTATTTT

v_gene: TRBV7-9
j_gene: TRBJ1-4
d_gene: NA
abundance: NA
CDR3aa: CASSLLAGLMAEKLFF
CDR3nt: TGTGCCAGCAGCTTATTGGCGGGACTGATGGCTGAAAAACTGTTTTTT

v_gene: TRBV4-1
j_gene: TRBJ2-1
d_gene: NA
abundance: few
CDR3aa: CASSQDSGKYNEQFF
CDR3nt: TGCGCCAGCAGCCAAGATAGCGGAAAGTACAATGAGCAGTTCTTC

v_gene: TRBV27
j_gene: TRBJ1-2
d_gene: TRBD1
abundance: NA
CDR3aa: CASSSTGHNYGYTF
CDR3nt: TGTGCCAGCAGTTCGACAGGGCATAACTATGGCTACACCTTC

v_gene: TRBV24-1
j_gene: TRBJ2-1
d_gene: TRBD2
abundance: few
CDR3aa: CATSEAGTVNEQFF
CDR3nt: TGTGCCACCAGTGAAGCGGGGACTGTGAATGAGCAGTTCTTC

v_gene: TRBV20-1
j_gene: TRBJ1-2
d_gene: NA
abundance: NA
CDR3aa: CSARLDGHTF
CDR3nt: TGCAGTGCTAGACTGGATGGCCACACCTTC

v_gene: TRBV9
j_gene: TRBJ2-1
d_gene: TRBD2
abundance: few
CDR3aa: CASSVGSGSEYNEQFF
CDR3nt: TGTGCCAGCAGCGTAGGGAGCGGGAGTGAATACAATGAGCAGTTCTTC

v_gene: TRBV6-2/TRBV6-3
j_gene: TRBJ1-5
d_gene: NA
abundance: NA
CDR3aa: CASRHWNQPQHF
CDR3nt: TGTGCCAGCAGACATTGGAATCAGCCCCAGCATTTT

v_gene: TRBV20-1
j_gene: TRBJ2-1
d_gene: NA
abundance: many
CDR3aa: CSASDVLKGSGYNEQFF
CDR3nt: TGCAGTGCTAGTGACGTTTTGAAAGGGAGCGGGTACAATGAGCAGTTCTTC

v_gene: TRBV24-1
j_gene: TRBJ2-1
d_gene: NA
abundance: NA
CDR3aa: CATSERNPFNEQFF
CDR3nt: TGTGCCACCTCGGAACGGAATCCCTTCAATGAGCAGTTCTTC

v_gene: TRBV24-1
j_gene: TRBJ2-3
d_gene: NA
abundance: few
CDR3aa: CATSDLGRADTQYF
CDR3nt: TGTGCCACCAGTGATTTGGGGCGCGCAGATACGCAGTATTTT

v_gene: TRBV20-1
j_gene: TRBJ2-3
d_gene: NA
abundance: NA
CDR3aa: CSARLSGSTDTQYF
CDR3nt: TGCAGTGCTAGACTAAGCGGGAGCACAGATACGCAGTATTTT

v_gene: TRBV6-1
j_gene: TRBJ2-7
d_gene: TRBD1
abundance: many
CDR3aa: CASSEYQTGLRIYEQYF
CDR3nt: TGTGCCAGCAGTGAATATCAGACAGGGCTTAGGATCTACGAGCAGTACTTC

v_gene: TRBV20-1
j_gene: TRBJ1-2
d_gene: TRBD1
abundance: NA
CDR3aa: CSARFSTGHTF
CDR3nt: TGCAGTGCTAGATTCTCGACAGGGCACACCTTC

v_gene: TRBV5-6
j_gene: TRBJ2-5
d_gene: NA
abundance: once
CDR3aa: CASSWRDSKETQYF
CDR3nt: TGTGCCAGCAGCTGGAGGGACAGCAAAGAGACCCAGTACTTC

v_gene: TRBV18
j_gene: TRBJ2-7
d_gene: TRBD1
abundance: few
CDR3aa: CASSPTTGHYEQYF
CDR3nt: TGTGCCAGCTCACCAACGACAGGGCATTACGAGCAGTACTTC

v_gene: TRBV20-1
j_gene: TRBJ2-1
d_gene: TRBD1
abundance: few
CDR3aa: CSARGPRDSAEQFF
CDR3nt: TGCAGTGCTAGAGGTCCCCGGGACAGCGCTGAGCAGTTCTTC

v_gene: TRBV20-1
j_gene: TRBJ2-7
d_gene: TRBD1
abundance: many
CDR3aa: CSAINRGQHEQYF
CDR3nt: TGCAGTGCCATAAACAGGGGGCAACACGAGCAGTACTTC

v_gene: TRBV20-1
j_gene: TRBJ2-3
d_gene: NA
abundance: many
CDR3aa: CSARPTTDTQYF
CDR3nt: TGCAGTGCTAGACCCACCACAGATACGCAGTATTTT

v_gene: TRBV20-1
j_gene: TRBJ2-7
d_gene: TRBD1
abundance: NA
CDR3aa: CSARTIQGAPYEQYF
CDR3nt: TGCAGTGCTAGGACTATACAGGGGGCTCCCTACGAGCAGTACTTC

v_gene: TRBV6-5
j_gene: TRBJ2-5
d_gene: TRBD1
abundance: many
CDR3aa: CASMDRQGTQYF
CDR3nt: TGTGCCAGCATGGACAGGCAGGGGACCCAGTACTTC

v_gene: TRBV29-1
j_gene: TRBJ2-1
d_gene: NA
abundance: many
CDR3aa: CSDPLGEGASYNEQFF
CDR3nt: TGCAGCGATCCCCTGGGGGAGGGGGCGTCCTACAATGAGCAGTTCTTC